The T cell receptor beta chain described here comes from a study of OX40 agonist ivuxolimab in advanced cancers. Study-wide results and limits: Normalized T-cell clonal expansion was also low in a subset of nonresponders. In the 0.1 to 3.0 mg/kg range, CD4+ and CD8+ blood T cells had expanded clonally by week 6.

TCRdb keeps only in-frame clones here, not all; method: immunoSEQ multiplex PCR. The table records 70,000 or so clones, roughly 90% of them present only once. With respect to this clone: The antigen remains undetermined.

This CDR3 is built from 14 residues. The germline V gene has CDR1 SGDLS and CDR2 YYNGEE. V dropped 0 bases and J dropped 4 bases, with 9 bases sitting between them. This specimen consisted of CD4+ or CD8+ T cells sorted from blood, obtained in a trial of the OX40 agonist ivuxolimab. The chain couples TRBV9 to TRBJ2-3; D is possibly TRBD2 (5 bases). This sequence originates from an adult with an advanced solid tumor such as melanoma, head and neck, liver or kidney cancer. The chain's CDR3 is CASSVVGSADTQYF. DNA of the CDR3: TGTGCCAGCAGCGTAGTTGGGAGCGCAGATACGCAGTATTTT.